Listed below are T cell receptor beta chains from one sample, sequenced in a study of shared clonotypes between healthy human individuals. Using immunoSEQ multiplex PCR, the repertoire was profiled, and TCRdb retains in-frame clones only, with some absent. The repertoire consists of 2.5 million or so clones, with around 90% occurring once and the leading ten covering around 0.14%. Source material: naive CD4+ T cells sorted from blood. Receptor source: a man between 18 and 35 years old in good health. The CDR3 runs from the conserved cysteine through the conserved F or W. Each record gives: V gene, D gene, clone size, J gene, CDR3 protein, CDR3 DNA. D genes are given only for firm matches. Expanded clones are given a class, and other clones once, few, many or no size at all.

>TRBV5-4|-|once|TRBJ2-5
CASSLRNDGETQYF
TGTGCCAGCAGCTTGAGAAACGATGGAGAGACCCAGTACTTC
>TRBV21-1|-|-|TRBJ2-7
CASSARPLAGGDEQYF
TGTGCCAGCAGCGCACGTCCTCTAGCGGGAGGCGACGAGCAGTACTTC
>TRBV6-5|TRBD1|-|TRBJ1-3
CASSRQGVAGNTIYF
TGTGCCAGCAGTAGACAGGGGGTAGCTGGAAACACCATATATTTT
>TRBV27|TRBD1|-|TRBJ1-4
CASSLGDRGNEKLFF
TGTGCCAGCAGTTTAGGTGACAGGGGAAATGAAAAACTGTTTTTT
>TRBV4-3|-|-|TRBJ2-7
CASSQEVNRADEQYF
TGCGCCAGCAGCCAAGAGGTCAACAGGGCGGACGAGCAGTACTTC
>TRBV18|-|-|TRBJ1-4
CASSPRQGLDEKLFF
TGTGCCAGCTCACCCCGCCAGGGATTGGATGAAAAACTGTTTTTT
>TRBV28|-|-|TRBJ1-1
CASNQGENTEAFF
TGTGCCAGCAACCAGGGAGAGAACACTGAAGCTTTCTTT
>TRBV30|TRBD2|-|TRBJ2-5
CAWRSPRGRLAGGETQYF
TGTGCCTGGAGATCCCCAAGAGGGAGACTAGCGGGTGGAGAGACCCAGTACTTC
>TRBV10-3|-|-|TRBJ1-2
CAISDWVGDYGYTF
TGTGCCATCAGTGATTGGGTAGGGGACTATGGCTACACCTTC
>TRBV6-5|-|-|TRBJ2-1
CASSGQSSYNEQFF
TGTGCCAGCAGTGGACAGAGCTCCTACAATGAGCAGTTCTTC
>TRBV25-1|-|-|TRBJ2-2
CASSEPRLTGELFF
TGTGCCAGCAGTGAACCCAGGCTCACCGGGGAGCTGTTTTTT
>TRBV29-1|-|-|TRBJ2-7
CSVRQVLSSYEQYF
TGCAGCGTCCGACAGGTCCTAAGCTCCTACGAGCAGTACTTC
>TRBV2|TRBD1|once|TRBJ2-3
CASRRGQGAADTQYF
TGTGCCAGCAGGAGGGGACAGGGGGCTGCAGATACGCAGTATTTT
>TRBV9|TRBD2|-|TRBJ2-3
CASSPLAGGHSDTQYF
TGTGCCAGCAGTCCCCTAGCGGGGGGCCACTCAGATACGCAGTATTTT
>TRBV5-5|-|-|TRBJ1-2
CASSSLQAGYGYTF
TGTGCCAGCAGCTCATTACAGGCGGGGTATGGCTACACCTTC
>TRBV9|-|-|TRBJ1-1
CASSAGQGPYYTEAFF
TGTGCCAGCAGCGCGGGGCAGGGCCCATACTACACTGAAGCTTTCTTT
>TRBV19|-|few|TRBJ1-1
CASSIKGSTEAFF
TGTGCCAGTAGTATTAAGGGTAGTACTGAAGCTTTCTTT
>TRBV27|-|-|TRBJ1-6
CASSPTRQTNSPLHF
TGTGCCAGCAGTCCCACCCGACAGACTAATTCACCCCTCCACTTT
>TRBV14|-|-|TRBJ1-6
CASSQETDNSPLHF
TGTGCCAGCAGCCAAGAAACAGATAATTCACCCCTCCACTTT
>TRBV15|TRBD1|-|TRBJ2-1
CATRWTGLDNEQFF
TGTGCCACCAGATGGACAGGGCTGGACAATGAGCAGTTCTTC
>TRBV5-1|-|-|TRBJ1-4
CASSSLGATNEKLFF
TGCGCCAGCAGCTCCCTCGGGGCAACTAATGAAAAACTGTTTTTT
>TRBV6-1|-|-|TRBJ2-7
CASSGGSSGAYEQYF
TGTGCCAGCAGTGGCGGGTCCTCCGGGGCCTACGAGCAGTACTTC
>TRBV29-1|TRBD1|-|TRBJ2-7
CSVEDLRGLKLDEQYF
TGCAGCGTTGAAGATCTAAGGGGGCTCAAACTAGACGAGCAGTACTTC
>TRBV10-1|TRBD2|-|TRBJ2-3
CASSDPLAATDTQYF
TGCGCCAGCAGTGACCCTCTAGCGGCAACAGATACGCAGTATTTT
>TRBV6-5|-|-|TRBJ2-7
CASRGTLSGGPEQYF
TGTGCCAGCAGGGGAACCCTCTCTGGGGGACCCGAGCAGTACTTC
>TRBV6-5|TRBD1|-|TRBJ1-1
CAASRDRGTEAFF
TGTGCCGCCTCCCGGGACAGGGGGACTGAAGCTTTCTTT
>TRBV11-2|TRBD1|-|TRBJ2-7
CASSTDRVSEQYF
TGTGCCAGCAGCACCGACAGGGTCTCCGAGCAGTACTTC
>TRBV7-2|TRBD2|-|TRBJ2-3
CASSLELASTDTQYF
TGTGCCAGCAGCTTAGAACTAGCGAGCACAGATACGCAGTATTTT
>TRBV4-1|TRBD2|once|TRBJ2-5
CASSQDSTSGSRGETQYF
TGCGCCAGCAGCCAAGATTCGACTAGCGGATCCCGGGGGGAGACCCAGTACTTC
>TRBV4-3|TRBD1|-|TRBJ1-6
CASSQLGQGNSPLHF
TGCGCCAGCAGCCAACTGGGACAGGGAAATTCACCCCTCCACTTT
>TRBV30|-|-|TRBJ2-5
CAWTRGGGRETQYF
TGTGCCTGGACCCGAGGAGGGGGCAGGGAGACCCAGTACTTC
>TRBV19|-|-|TRBJ1-6
CASSIVHNSPLHF
TGTGCCAGTAGTATAGTACACAATTCACCCCTCCACTTT
>TRBV28|-|-|TRBJ2-3
CASSLRGRTQYF
TGTGCCAGCAGTTTACGGGGAAGGACGCAGTATTTT
>TRBV12-5|TRBD1|few|TRBJ1-2
CASGLGVGTGRGYTF
TGTGCTAGTGGTTTGGGCGTCGGGACAGGGAGAGGCTACACCTTC
>TRBV25-1|TRBD1|few|TRBJ1-6
CASRRDSDNSPLHF
TGTGCCAGCAGACGGGACAGCGATAATTCACCCCTCCACTTT
>TRBV5-1|TRBD1|-|TRBJ1-1
CASQKELDRRSTEAFF
TGCGCCAGCCAAAAGGAACTGGACAGGCGTAGTACTGAAGCTTTCTTT
>TRBV10-2|-|few|TRBJ1-1
CASSNDRLTEAFF
TGCGCCAGCAGTAACGACAGACTGACTGAAGCTTTCTTT
>TRBV5-4|TRBD1|-|TRBJ2-7
CASSPPGQGRHEQYF
TGTGCCAGCAGCCCGCCGGGACAGGGGCGGCACGAGCAGTACTTC
>TRBV11-1|-|-|TRBJ1-6
CASSPWAGFGGSPLHF
TGTGCCAGCAGCCCATGGGCGGGATTCGGGGGCTCACCCCTCCACTTT
>TRBV2|-|-|TRBJ1-6
CASSEQETPLHF
TGTGCCAGCAGTGAACAGGAAACACCCCTCCACTTT
>TRBV6-6|-|-|TRBJ2-7
CASSYPSGGSYEQYF
TGTGCCAGCAGTTACCCTTCTGGAGGGAGCTACGAGCAGTACTTC
>TRBV6-5|TRBD2|-|TRBJ2-2
CASRSGLGSSGELFF
TGTGCCAGCAGATCGGGACTAGGGTCTTCCGGGGAGCTGTTTTTT
>TRBV6-5|-|-|TRBJ2-7
CASSRGHEQYF
TGTGCCAGCAGTCGGGGGCACGAGCAGTACTTC
>TRBV5-4|-|-|TRBJ1-2
CASSLRVRDGYTF
TGTGCCAGCAGCTTGAGGGTAAGGGATGGCTACACCTTC
>TRBV6-1|-|-|TRBJ2-7
CASSEPYEQYF
TGTGCCAGCAGCGAACCGTACGAGCAGTACTTC
>TRBV6-1|TRBD1|few|TRBJ1-6
CASSEKTGNNSPLHF
TGTGCCAGCAGTGAAAAGACAGGGAATAATTCACCCCTCCACTTT
>TRBV2|-|-|TRBJ2-7
CASRAEGNSYEQYF
TGTGCCAGCAGGGCGGAGGGTAACTCCTACGAGCAGTACTTC
>TRBV7-3|-|-|TRBJ2-5
CASSSSGLAETQYF
TGTGCCAGCAGCTCCTCCGGGCTCGCAGAGACCCAGTACTTC
>TRBV2|-|-|TRBJ1-2
CASSEKGVNYGYTF
TGTGCCAGCAGTGAGAAGGGGGTGAACTATGGCTACACCTTC
>TRBV23-1|-|-|TRBJ1-3
CAGRGPGNTIYF
TGCGCCGGCCGGGGACCTGGAAACACCATATATTTT